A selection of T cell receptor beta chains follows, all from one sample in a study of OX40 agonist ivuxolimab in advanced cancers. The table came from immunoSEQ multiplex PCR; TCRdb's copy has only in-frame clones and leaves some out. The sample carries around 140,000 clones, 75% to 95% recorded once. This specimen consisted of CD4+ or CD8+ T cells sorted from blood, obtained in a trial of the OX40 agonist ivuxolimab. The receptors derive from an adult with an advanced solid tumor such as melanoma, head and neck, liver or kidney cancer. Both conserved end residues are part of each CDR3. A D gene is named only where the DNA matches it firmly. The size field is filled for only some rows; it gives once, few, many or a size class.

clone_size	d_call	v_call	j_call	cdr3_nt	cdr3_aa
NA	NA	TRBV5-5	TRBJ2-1	TGTGCCAGCAGCTTCGGTCTAGCGAACAATGAGCAGTTCTTC	CASSFGLANNEQFF
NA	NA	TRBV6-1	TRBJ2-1	TGTGCCAGCAGTGCCTTCTCCGCCAATAATGAGCAGTTCTTC	CASSAFSANNEQFF
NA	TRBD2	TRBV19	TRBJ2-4	TGTGCCAGTAGTTTCCGGGACTACCAAGCCAAAAACATTCAGTACTTC	CASSFRDYQAKNIQYF
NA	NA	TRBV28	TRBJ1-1	TGTGCCAGCAGTTTTATATGGAACACTGAAGCTTTCTTT	CASSFIWNTEAFF
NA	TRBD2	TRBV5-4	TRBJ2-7	TGTGCCAGCAGCTTGGCCCGCGGACTAGCGGGAGGTGAGCAGTACTTC	CASSLARGLAGGEQYF
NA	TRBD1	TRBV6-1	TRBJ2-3	TGTGCCAGCAGTGGGGGACAGGGAGACGGCACAGATACGCAGTATTTT	CASSGGQGDGTDTQYF
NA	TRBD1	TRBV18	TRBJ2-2	TGTGCCAGCTCACGAAGTAGGACAGGGGAGACCGGGGAGCTGTTTTTT	CASSRSRTGETGELFF
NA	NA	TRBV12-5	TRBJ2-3	TGTGCTAGTGGTTTGGTAATAGGGGATAGCACAGATACGCAGTATTTT	CASGLVIGDSTDTQYF
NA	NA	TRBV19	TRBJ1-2	TGTGCCAGTAGCCTCCAAAGGGACGGCTATGGCTACACCTTC	CASSLQRDGYGYTF
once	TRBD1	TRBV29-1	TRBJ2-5	TGCAGCGTTGAAGGGGGACAGGCACAAGAGACCCAGTACTTC	CSVEGGQAQETQYF
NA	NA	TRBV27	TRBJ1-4	TGTGCCAGCAGTGTCAGAGCAACTAATGAAAAACTGTTTTTT	CASSVRATNEKLFF
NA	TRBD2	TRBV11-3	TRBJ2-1	TGTGCCAGCAGCTCTTTGACTAGCGGGAGGGAAAATGAGCAGTTCTTC	CASSSLTSGRENEQFF
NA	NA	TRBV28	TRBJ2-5	TGTGCCAGCAGTTTGGGGAAAGAGACCCAGTACTTC	CASSLGKETQYF
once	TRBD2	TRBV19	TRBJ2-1	TGTGCCAGTAGTATTGCAACTAGCGGGAGTTTTTTCTTC	CASSIATSGSFFF
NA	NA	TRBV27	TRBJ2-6	TGTGCCACCAGACCCACGTGGGTCTCCCTCTCTGGGGCCAACGTCCTGACTTTC	CATRPTWVSLSGANVLTF
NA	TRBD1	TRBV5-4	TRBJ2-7	TGTGCCAGCAGCTTGGGCAGGACAGGGTCTTCCTACGAGCAGTACTTC	CASSLGRTGSSYEQYF
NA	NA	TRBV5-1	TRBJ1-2	TGCGCCAGCAGCTTGAACAGTCCTCCCTACACCTTC	CASSLNSPPYTF
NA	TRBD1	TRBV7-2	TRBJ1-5	TGTGCCAGCAGCTCAGGGGGGGGACAGCCCCAGCATTTT	CASSSGGGQPQHF
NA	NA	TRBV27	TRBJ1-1	TGTGCCAGCAGAATAACAGGATTGAACACTGAAGCTTTCTTT	CASRITGLNTEAFF
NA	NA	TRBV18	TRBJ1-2	TGTGCCAGCTCAACAGTAGACTATGGCTACACCTTC	CASSTVDYGYTF